This T cell receptor (beta chain) was sequenced during a study of T cells in localized non-small cell lung cancer. As for this clone: Its target is unknown.

The assay was immunoSEQ multiplex PCR, and TCRdb's table has in-frame clones only and misses some. The sample contains roughly 16,000 clones, around 88% of which appear only once. The CDR3 runs 15 residues. Germline assignment: CDR1 LNHDA and CDR2 SQIVND (reference sequence). With 3 bases removed from V and 4 bases from J, the gap between germline ends came to 15 bases. Findings and limits, study-wide: Adjacent lung tissue had a median about 52 of the top 100 clones found in the tumor. Adjacent uninvolved lung had the highest clonality, suggesting focused antigen responses. Sequence data derive from only one tumor region, so heterogeneity remains possible. Longer overall survival was linked to higher blood T cell density.

Here the sequenced sample was peripheral blood, taken before any cancer treatment. The chain carries TRBV19 and TRBJ1-2; D perhaps matches TRBD1 (6 bases). The TCR was taken from a male donor at least 60 years old with stage III lung adenocarcinoma. CDR3 sequence: CASSITGTRTYGYTF. The DNA of the CDR3 is TGTGCCAGTAGTATTACAGGGACTCGGACCTATGGCTACACCTTC.